These T cell receptor beta chains were read from a single sample in a study of regulatory T cells in long-lasting Graves disease. TCRdb reanalysed the multiplex PCR reads using MiXCR and keeps one entry per CDR3 protein. The data hold 450,000 to 650,000 distinct CDR3 sequences, with about 16% observed a single time. The same sample was also used in a study of T cells in Graves' hyperthyroidism and ophthalmopathy.

The sample here was peripheral blood mononuclear cells (PBMCs), taken at new diagnosis, from a patient treated with antithyroid drugs. Receptors originate from a woman aged 35-60 years with Graves disease. The CDR3 runs from the conserved cysteine through the conserved F or W. D genes are given only for firm matches. Rows may omit the clone size; those that give it use once, few, many or a size class.

cdr3_length: 11
v_call: TRBV28
clone_size: many
d_call: .
j_call: TRBJ2-1
cdr3_aa: CASRSLEEQFF
cdr3_nt: TGTGCCAGCAGGTCTTTAGAAGAGCAGTTCTTC

cdr3_length: 14
v_call: TRBV7-9
clone_size: few
d_call: TRBD1
j_call: TRBJ2-1
cdr3_aa: CASSMDRGVNEQFF
cdr3_nt: TGTGCCAGCAGCATGGACAGGGGTGTCAATGAGCAGTTCTTC

cdr3_length: 15
v_call: TRBV10-3
clone_size: many
d_call: TRBD1
j_call: TRBJ2-1
cdr3_aa: CAISDSGTVSDEQFF
cdr3_nt: TGTGCCATCAGTGACTCCGGGACAGTATCCGATGAGCAGTTCTTC

cdr3_length: 16
v_call: TRBV9
clone_size: few
d_call: .
j_call: TRBJ2-3
cdr3_aa: CASSVAASLKTDTQYF
cdr3_nt: TGTGCCAGCAGCGTAGCGGCTAGCCTTAAGACAGATACGCAGTATTTT

cdr3_length: 16
v_call: TRBV12-3/TRBV12-4
clone_size: .
d_call: TRBD1
j_call: TRBJ1-3
cdr3_aa: CASSGPDRGSGNTIYF
cdr3_nt: TGTGCCAGCAGTGGGCCCGACAGGGGTTCTGGAAACACCATATATTTT

cdr3_length: 13
v_call: TRBV6-2/TRBV6-3
clone_size: few
d_call: .
j_call: TRBJ1-1
cdr3_aa: CASSYDRAAEAFF
cdr3_nt: TGTGCCAGCAGTTACGACCGGGCGGCTGAAGCTTTCTTT

cdr3_length: 12
v_call: TRBV6-4
clone_size: .
d_call: .
j_call: TRBJ2-2
cdr3_aa: CASSDRTGELFF
cdr3_nt: TGTGCCAGCAGTGATCGGACCGGGGAGCTGTTTTTT

cdr3_length: 17
v_call: TRBV3-1
clone_size: .
d_call: TRBD2
j_call: TRBJ2-3
cdr3_aa: CASSQDRTSGGKDTQYF
cdr3_nt: TGTGCCAGCAGCCAAGACCGGACTAGCGGGGGTAAAGATACGCAGTATTTT

cdr3_length: 15
v_call: TRBV4-1
clone_size: few
d_call: .
j_call: TRBJ2-1
cdr3_aa: CASSQDTGRGRNLFF
cdr3_nt: TGCGCCAGCAGCCAAGACACCGGCCGGGGGCGGAACTTGTTCTTC

cdr3_length: 17
v_call: TRBV3-1
clone_size: many
d_call: TRBD2
j_call: TRBJ2-3
cdr3_aa: CASSRTSGGRPPDTQYF
cdr3_nt: TGTGCCAGCAGCCGAACTAGCGGGGGACGTCCTCCAGATACGCAGTATTTT

cdr3_length: 14
v_call: TRBV12-5
clone_size: .
d_call: .
j_call: TRBJ1-4
cdr3_aa: CASGLAGAEEKLFF
cdr3_nt: TGTGCCAGTGGTTTGGCCGGGGCTGAGGAAAAACTGTTTTTT

cdr3_length: 20
v_call: TRBV11-2
clone_size: .
d_call: .
j_call: TRBJ2-7
cdr3_aa: CASSLSGWGVREKLTYEQYF
cdr3_nt: TGTGCCAGCAGCTTATCAGGTTGGGGGGTCCGGGAAAAACTTACCTACGAGCAGTACTTC

cdr3_length: 16
v_call: TRBV11-2
clone_size: .
d_call: TRBD2
j_call: TRBJ2-7
cdr3_aa: CASSVGEAGGAYEQYF
cdr3_nt: TGTGCCAGCAGCGTCGGAGAGGCGGGGGGGGCATACGAGCAGTACTTC

cdr3_length: 14
v_call: TRBV28
clone_size: few
d_call: .
j_call: TRBJ2-5
cdr3_aa: CASSFNVGVETQYF
cdr3_nt: TGTGCCAGCAGTTTCAATGTGGGGGTGGAGACCCAGTACTTC

cdr3_length: 11
v_call: TRBV6-2/TRBV6-3
clone_size: many
d_call: .
j_call: TRBJ2-5
cdr3_aa: CASARGETQYF
cdr3_nt: TGTGCCAGCGCTAGGGGGGAGACCCAGTACTTC

cdr3_length: 15
v_call: TRBV5-1
clone_size: many
d_call: TRBD2
j_call: TRBJ2-1
cdr3_aa: CASSARLAAYNEQFF
cdr3_nt: TGCGCCAGCAGCGCCCGACTAGCAGCGTACAATGAGCAGTTCTTC

cdr3_length: 15
v_call: TRBV20-1
clone_size: .
d_call: TRBD1
j_call: TRBJ1-1
cdr3_aa: CSASSGQGGETEAFF
cdr3_nt: TGCAGTGCTAGTTCGGGACAGGGGGGGGAAACTGAAGCTTTCTTT

cdr3_length: 17
v_call: TRBV10-3
clone_size: few
d_call: TRBD2
j_call: TRBJ2-2
cdr3_aa: CVISEGTSLLYTGELFF
cdr3_nt: TGTGTCATCAGTGAGGGGACTAGCCTCTTATACACCGGGGAGCTGTTTTTT

cdr3_length: 12
v_call: TRBV12-5
clone_size: many
d_call: .
j_call: TRBJ2-3
cdr3_aa: CASGHETDTQYF
cdr3_nt: TGTGCTAGTGGCCACGAGACAGATACGCAGTATTTT